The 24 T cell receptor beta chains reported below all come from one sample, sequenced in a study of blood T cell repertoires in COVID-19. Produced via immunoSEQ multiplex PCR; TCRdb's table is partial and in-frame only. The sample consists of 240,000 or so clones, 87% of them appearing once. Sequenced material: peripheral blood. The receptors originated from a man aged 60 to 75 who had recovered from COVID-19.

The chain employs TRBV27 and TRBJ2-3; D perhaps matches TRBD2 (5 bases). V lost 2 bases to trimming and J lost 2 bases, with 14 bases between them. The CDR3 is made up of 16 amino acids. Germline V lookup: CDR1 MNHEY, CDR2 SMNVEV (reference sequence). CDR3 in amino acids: CASSLRGGWATDTQYF. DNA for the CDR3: TGTGCCAGCAGTTTAAGAGGAGGATGGGCCACAGATACGCAGTATTTT.

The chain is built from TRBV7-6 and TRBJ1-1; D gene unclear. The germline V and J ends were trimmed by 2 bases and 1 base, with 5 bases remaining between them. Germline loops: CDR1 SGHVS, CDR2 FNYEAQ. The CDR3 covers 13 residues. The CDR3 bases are TGTGCCAGCAGCTTACTGTGGAACACTGAAGCTTTCTTT. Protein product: CASSLLWNTEAFF.

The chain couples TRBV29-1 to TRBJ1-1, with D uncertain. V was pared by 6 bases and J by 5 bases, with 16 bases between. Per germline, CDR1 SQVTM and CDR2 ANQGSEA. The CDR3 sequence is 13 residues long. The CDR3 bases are TGCAGCGTCGATCCCAACAGTGGAACTGAAGCTTTCTTT. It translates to CSVDPNSGTEAFF. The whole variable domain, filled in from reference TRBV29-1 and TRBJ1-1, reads SAVISQKPSRDICQRGTSLTIQCQVDSQVTMMFWYRQQPGQSLTLIATANQGSEATYESGFVIDKFPISRPNLTFSTLTVSNMSPEDSSIYLCSVDPNSGTEAFFGQGTRLTVV.

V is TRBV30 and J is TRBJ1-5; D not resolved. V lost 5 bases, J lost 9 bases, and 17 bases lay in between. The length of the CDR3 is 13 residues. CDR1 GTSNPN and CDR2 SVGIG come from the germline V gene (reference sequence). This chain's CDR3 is CAWGATGVGPQHF. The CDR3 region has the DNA TGTGCCTGGGGCGCGACGGGAGTTGGGCCCCAGCATTTT.

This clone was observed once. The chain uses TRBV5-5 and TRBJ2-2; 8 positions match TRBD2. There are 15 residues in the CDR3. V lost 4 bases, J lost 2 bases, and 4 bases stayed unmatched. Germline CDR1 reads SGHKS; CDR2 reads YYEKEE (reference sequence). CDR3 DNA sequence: TGTGCCAGCAGCGCCCGGACTAGCAACACCGGGGAGCTGTTTTTT. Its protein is CASSARTSNTGELFF.

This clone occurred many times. The CDR3 loop is CASSANRVVDTQYF. CDR3 nucleotide sequence: TGCGCCAGCAGCGCAAACAGGGTGGTAGATACGCAGTATTTT. This chain links TRBV5-1 with TRBJ2-3; a weak D match, TRBD1 (6 bases). The CDR3 runs to 14 residues. Germline CDR1 and CDR2: SGHRS and YFSETQ. V shed 4 bases and J shed 5 bases, with 14 bases lying between them.

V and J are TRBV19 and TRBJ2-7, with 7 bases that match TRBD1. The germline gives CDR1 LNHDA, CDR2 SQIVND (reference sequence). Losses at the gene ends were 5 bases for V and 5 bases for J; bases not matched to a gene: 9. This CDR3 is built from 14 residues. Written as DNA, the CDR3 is TGTGCCAGTAGTGTACCAGGGGGTGCCAACGAGCAGTACTTC. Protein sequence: CASSVPGGANEQYF. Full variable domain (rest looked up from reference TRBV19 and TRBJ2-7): DGGITQSPKYLFRKEGQNVTLSCEQNLNHDAMYWYRQDPGQGLRLIYYSQIVNDFQKGDIAEGYSVSREKKESFPLTVTSAQKNPTAFYLCASSVPGGANEQYFGPGTRLTVT.

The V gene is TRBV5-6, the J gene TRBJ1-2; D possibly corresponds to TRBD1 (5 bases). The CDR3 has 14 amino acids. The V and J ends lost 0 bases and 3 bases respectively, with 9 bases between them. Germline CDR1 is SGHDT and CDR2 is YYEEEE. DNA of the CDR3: TGTGCCAGCAGCTTGGCGGGGACTGACTATGGCTACACCTTC. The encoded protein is CASSLAGTDYGYTF. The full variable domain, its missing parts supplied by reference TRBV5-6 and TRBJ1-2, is DAGVTQSPTHLIKTRGQQVTLRCSPKSGHDTVSWYQQALGQGPQFIFQYYEEEERQRGNFPDRFSGHQFPNYSSELNVNALLLGDSALYLCASSLAGTDYGYTFGSGTRLTVV.

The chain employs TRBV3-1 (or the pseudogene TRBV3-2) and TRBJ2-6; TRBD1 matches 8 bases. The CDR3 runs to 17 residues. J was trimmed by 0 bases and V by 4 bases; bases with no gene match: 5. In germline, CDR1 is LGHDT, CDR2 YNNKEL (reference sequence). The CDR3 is CASSLTGDHSGANVLTF. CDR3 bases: TGTGCCAGCAGCCTGACAGGGGACCACTCTGGGGCCAACGTCCTGACTTTC.

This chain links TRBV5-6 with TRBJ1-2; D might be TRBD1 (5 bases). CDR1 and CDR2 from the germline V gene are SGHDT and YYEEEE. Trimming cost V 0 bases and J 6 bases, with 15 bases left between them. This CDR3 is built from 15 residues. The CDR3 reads CASSLGRQLLNGYTF. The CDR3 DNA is TGTGCCAGCAGCTTGGGGAGACAGTTGCTTAATGGCTACACCTTC.

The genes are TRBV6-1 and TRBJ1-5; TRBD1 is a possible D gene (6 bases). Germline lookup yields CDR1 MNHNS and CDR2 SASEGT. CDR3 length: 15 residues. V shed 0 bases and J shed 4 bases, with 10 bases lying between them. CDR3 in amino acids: CASSEAGQPNQPQHF. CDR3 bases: TGTGCCAGCAGTGAAGCAGGACAGCCAAATCAGCCCCAGCATTTT.

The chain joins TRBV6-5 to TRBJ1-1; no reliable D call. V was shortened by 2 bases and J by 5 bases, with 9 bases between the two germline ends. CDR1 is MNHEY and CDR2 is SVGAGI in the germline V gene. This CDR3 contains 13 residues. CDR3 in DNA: TGTGCCAGCAGTTACAAGGGAGGAACTGAAGCTTTCTTT. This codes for CASSYKGGTEAFF.

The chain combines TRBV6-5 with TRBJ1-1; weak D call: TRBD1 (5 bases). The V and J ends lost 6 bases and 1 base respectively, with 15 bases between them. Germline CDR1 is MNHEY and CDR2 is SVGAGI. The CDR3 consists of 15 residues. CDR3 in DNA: TGTGCCAGCAGGTATAACGACAGACAGAACACTGAAGCTTTCTTT. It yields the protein CASRYNDRQNTEAFF.

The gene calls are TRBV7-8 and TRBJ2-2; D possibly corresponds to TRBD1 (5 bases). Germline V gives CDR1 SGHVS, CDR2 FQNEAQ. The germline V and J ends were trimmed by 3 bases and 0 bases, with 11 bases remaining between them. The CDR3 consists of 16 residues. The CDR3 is CASSFGHAANTGELFF. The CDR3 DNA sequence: TGTGCCAGCAGCTTTGGACACGCAGCGAACACCGGGGAGCTGTTTTTT.

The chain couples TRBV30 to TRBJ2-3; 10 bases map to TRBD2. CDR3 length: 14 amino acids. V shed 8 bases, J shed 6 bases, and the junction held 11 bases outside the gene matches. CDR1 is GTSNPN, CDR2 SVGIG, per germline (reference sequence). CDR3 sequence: CALGNKRGGDTQYF. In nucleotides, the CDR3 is TGTGCCCTCGGTAACAAGCGGGGGGGCGATACGCAGTATTTT. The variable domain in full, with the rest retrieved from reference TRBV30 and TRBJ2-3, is SQTIHQWPATLVQPVGSPLSLECTVEGTSNPNLYWYRQAAGRGLQLLFYSVGIGQISSEVPQNLSASRPQDRQFILSSKKLLLSDSGFYLCALGNKRGGDTQYFGPGTRLTVL.

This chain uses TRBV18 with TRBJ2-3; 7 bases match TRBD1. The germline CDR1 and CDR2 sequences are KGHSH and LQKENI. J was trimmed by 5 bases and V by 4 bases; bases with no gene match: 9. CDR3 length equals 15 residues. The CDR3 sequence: CASSLQGGFGDTQYF. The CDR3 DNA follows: TGTGCCAGCTCACTTCAAGGGGGCTTTGGAGATACGCAGTATTTT. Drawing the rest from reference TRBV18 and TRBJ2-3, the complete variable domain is NAGVMQNPRHLVRRRGQEARLRCSPMKGHSHVYWYRQLPEEGLKFMVYLQKENIIDESGMPKERFSAEFPKEGPSILRIQQVVRGDSAAYFCASSLQGGFGDTQYFGPGTRLTVL.

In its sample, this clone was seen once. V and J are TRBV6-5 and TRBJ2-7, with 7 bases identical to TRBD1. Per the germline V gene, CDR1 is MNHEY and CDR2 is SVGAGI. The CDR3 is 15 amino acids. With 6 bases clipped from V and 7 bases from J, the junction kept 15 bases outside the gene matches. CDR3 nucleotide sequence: TGTGCCAGCAGAGACCCCAGGGGGTCCCTAGAGGAGCAGTACTTC. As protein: CASRDPRGSLEEQYF.

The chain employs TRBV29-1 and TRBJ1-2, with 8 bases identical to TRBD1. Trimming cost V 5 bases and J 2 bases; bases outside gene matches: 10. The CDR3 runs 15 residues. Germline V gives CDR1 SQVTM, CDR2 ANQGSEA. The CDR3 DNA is TGCAGCGTTCCGTACGGACAGGGAGCGAACTATGGCTACACCTTC. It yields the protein CSVPYGQGANYGYTF.

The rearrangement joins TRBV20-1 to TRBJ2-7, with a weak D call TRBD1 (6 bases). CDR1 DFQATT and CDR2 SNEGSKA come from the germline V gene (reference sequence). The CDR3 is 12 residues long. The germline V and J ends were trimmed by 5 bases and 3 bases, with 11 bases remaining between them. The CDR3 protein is CSAGDRLYEQYV. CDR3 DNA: TGCAGTGCTGGTGACAGGCTCTACGAGCAGTACGTC.

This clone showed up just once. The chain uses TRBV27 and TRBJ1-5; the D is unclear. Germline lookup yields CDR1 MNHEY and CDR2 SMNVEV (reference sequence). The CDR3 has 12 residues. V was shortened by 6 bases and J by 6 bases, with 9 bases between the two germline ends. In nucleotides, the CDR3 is TGTGCCAGCAGGAGGCCCGGTCAGCCCCAGCATTTT. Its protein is CASRRPGQPQHF.

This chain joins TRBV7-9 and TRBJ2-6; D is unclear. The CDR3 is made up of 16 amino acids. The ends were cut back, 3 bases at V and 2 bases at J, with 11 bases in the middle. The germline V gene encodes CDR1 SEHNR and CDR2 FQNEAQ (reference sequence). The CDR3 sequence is CASSFAYGPGANVLTF. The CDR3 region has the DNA TGTGCCAGCAGCTTCGCATACGGTCCTGGGGCCAACGTCCTGACTTTC.

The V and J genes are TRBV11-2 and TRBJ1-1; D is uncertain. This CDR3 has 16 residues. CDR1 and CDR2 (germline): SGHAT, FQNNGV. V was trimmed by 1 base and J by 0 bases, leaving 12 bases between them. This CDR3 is CASSLGYSNLNTEAFF. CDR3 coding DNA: TGTGCCAGCAGCTTAGGTTACAGCAACTTGAACACTGAAGCTTTCTTT.

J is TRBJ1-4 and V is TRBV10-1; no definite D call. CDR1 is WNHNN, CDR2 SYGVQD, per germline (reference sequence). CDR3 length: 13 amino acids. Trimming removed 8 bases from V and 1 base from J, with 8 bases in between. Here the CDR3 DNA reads TGCGCCAGCTACCCGGTAACTAATGAAAAACTGTTTTTT. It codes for CASYPVTNEKLFF.

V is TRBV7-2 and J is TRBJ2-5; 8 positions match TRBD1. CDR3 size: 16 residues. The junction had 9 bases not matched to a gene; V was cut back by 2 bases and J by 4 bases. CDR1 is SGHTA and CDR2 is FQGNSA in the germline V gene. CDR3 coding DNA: TGTGCCAGCAGCTTAACCGGACAGGGTATGGCAGAGACCCAGTACTTC. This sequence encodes CASSLTGQGMAETQYF.